This TCR beta chain was sequenced during a study of shared clonotypes between healthy human individuals. CD45RO-negative, CCR7-positively selected cells formed the naive CD8 fraction, excluding terminally differentiated effector memory CD45RA+ cells. V was cut by 0 bases and J by 2 bases, with 6 bases left in between. This CDR3 is 14 amino acids long. Germline V CDR1 and CDR2: LGHNA, YNFKEQ. Some clones are missing from TCRdb's copy, which holds only in-frame ones; the method was immunoSEQ multiplex PCR. This sample yields just over 2,000,000 clones, of which less than 95% are seen a single time; 0.85% to 1.2% belongs to the top ten.

Sequences were obtained from naive CD8+ T cells sorted from blood. The chain joins TRBV4-2 to TRBJ2-3; no firm D call. This TCR was sampled from a man between 18 and 29 years old in good health. The CDR3 nucleotides are TGTGCCAGCAGCCAAGAAAGTCCCACAGATACGCAGTATTTT. Translated: CASSQESPTDTQYF.